This section outlines one T cell receptor beta chain sequence together with its context. Its target is not known. These data are taken from a study of T cell repertoires in cytomegalovirus infection. Turning to the study itself: Public TCR beta signatures marked donors with CMV infection and the matching HLA. Whole-study results and caveats: HLA-C-restricted, CMV-specific TCR beta clonotypes were dominant ex vivo. Pooled public TCR beta family frequency picked out CMV carriers with the relevant HLA.

Per germline, CDR1 SQVTM and CDR2 ANQGSEA. The V gene lost 3 bases and the J gene lost 3 bases, with 12 bases spanning the gap. The CDR3 has 14 amino acids. Via MiXCR, TCRdb re-called the reads, giving one row per CDR3 protein. The table lists about 150,000 distinct CDR3 sequences, around 22% of them singletons. The sequenced material came from PBMCs. This chain uses TRBV29-1 with TRBJ2-4; D is ambiguous. This sequence was found in a human donor in good health (CMV status not recorded). Some clones in this sample may be carry-over from other donors' samples. CDR3 amino acids: CSVDSSDGKNIQYF. The DNA for the CDR3 is TGCAGCGTTGACTCTAGTGACGGCAAAAACATTCAGTACTTC.